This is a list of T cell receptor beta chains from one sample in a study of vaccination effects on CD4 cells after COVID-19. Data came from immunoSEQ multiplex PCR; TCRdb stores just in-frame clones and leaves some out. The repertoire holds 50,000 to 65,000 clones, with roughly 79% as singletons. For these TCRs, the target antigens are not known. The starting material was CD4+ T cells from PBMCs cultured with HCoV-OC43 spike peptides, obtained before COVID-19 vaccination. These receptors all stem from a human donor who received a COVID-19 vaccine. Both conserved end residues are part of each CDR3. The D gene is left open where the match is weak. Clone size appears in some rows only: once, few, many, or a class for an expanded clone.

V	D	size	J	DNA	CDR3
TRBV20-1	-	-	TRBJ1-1	TGCAGGGTGGACATGAACACTGAAGCTTTCTTT	CRVDMNTEAFF
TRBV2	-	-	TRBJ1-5	TGTGCCAGCAGTGTCTCACAGAGTAGCAATCAGCCCCAGCATTTT	CASSVSQSSNQPQHF
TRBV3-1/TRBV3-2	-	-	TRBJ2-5	TGTGCCAGCCGTCCGGCAGGGGCTGCTCAAGAGACCCAGTACTTC	CASRPAGAAQETQYF
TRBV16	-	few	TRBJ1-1	TGTGCCAGCAGCCAATTCCCAGCGAACACTGAAGCTTTCTTT	CASSQFPANTEAFF
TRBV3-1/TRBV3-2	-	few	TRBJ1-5	TGTGCCAGCAGCCAAGCGGGGCAGCCCCAGCATTTT	CASSQAGQPQHF
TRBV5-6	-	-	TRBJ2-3	TGTGCCAGCAGCCGTGGGGGCACAGATACGCAGTATTTT	CASSRGGTDTQYF
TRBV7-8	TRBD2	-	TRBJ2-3	TGTGCCAGCAGCTCGCTAGCGGGGGTCACAGATACGCAGTATTTT	CASSSLAGVTDTQYF
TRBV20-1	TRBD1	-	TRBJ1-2	TGCAGTGCTAGTATAAGGACAGGGGGTGGATATGGCTACACCTTC	CSASIRTGGGYGYTF
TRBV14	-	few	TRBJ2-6	TGTGCCAGCAGCCAACAGACTAGCTCTGGGGCCAACGTCCTGACTTTC	CASSQQTSSGANVLTF
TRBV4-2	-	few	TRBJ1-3	TGTGCCAGCAGCCACGCAGGGGACCAGGGTTATTCCGGAAACACCATATATTTT	CASSHAGDQGYSGNTIYF
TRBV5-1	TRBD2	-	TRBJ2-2	TGCGCCAGCAGCTTGGTACCGGGACTAGCGAACACCAGGGAGCTGTTTTTT	CASSLVPGLANTRELFF